This TCR beta chain was sequenced during a study of cytomegalovirus exposure and HLA in healthy donors. Germline CDR1 reads SGHTA; CDR2 reads FQGNSA. V was clipped by 5 bases and J by 2 bases; unmatched bases: 8. CDR3 length equals 15 residues. This clone was recorded only once. 60 Vbeta and 13 Jbeta primers were used in PCR. The method was immunoSEQ multiplex PCR; TCRdb's version includes in-frame clones alone and lacks a portion of them. Of about 130,000 clones in the sample, 65% to 80% were seen once. What was sequenced was PBMCs. The sequence was collected from a male donor in good health and CMV-seronegative. The rearrangement links TRBV7-2 to TRBJ2-7; 8 bases agree with TRBD2. CDR3 region: CASSPTSGRTYEQYF. CDR3 DNA: TGTGCCAGCAGCCCTACTAGCGGACGGACCTACGAGCAGTACTTC. The whole variable domain, filled in from reference TRBV7-2 and TRBJ2-7, reads GAGVSQSPSNKVTEKGKDVELRCDPISGHTALYWYRQSLGQGLEFLIYFQGNSAPDKSGLPSDRFSAERTGGSVSTLTIQRTQQEDSAVYLCASSPTSGRTYEQYFGPGTRLTVT.